These 3 T cell receptor beta chains were sequenced from one sample in a study of T cell changes during pregnancy in multiple sclerosis (dated by TCRdb to about 2019). Preparation of the library involved the immunoSEQ multiplex PCR assay. This is the immuneACCESS table as TCRdb keeps it, with only in-frame sequences that have V and J called. A part of the clones is gone; compared with another copy, unresolved V genes explain less than half, and the rest is unexplained. This sample comprises about 40,000 clones, around 94% of them detected only once. The top ten clones comprise roughly 1.2% of the sample. The sequenced sample was peripheral blood, obtained before pregnancy. The receptors stem from a female donor with multiple sclerosis, enrolled in a pregnancy study.

V and J are TRBV5-4 and TRBJ2-5; D is perhaps TRBD2 (6 bases). The germline V gene has CDR1 SGHNT and CDR2 YYREEE (reference sequence). This CDR3 has 14 amino acids. Trimming shortened V by 4 bases and J by 5 bases, and 15 bases separated the two germline ends. For the CDR3, the DNA is TGTGCCAGCAGCCTTAAACCCCGGGGGGAGACCCAGTACTTC. Its translation: CASSLKPRGETQYF. The full variable domain, in which reference TRBV5-4 and TRBJ2-5 provide the parts outside the CDR3, is ETGVTQSPTHLIKTRGQQVTLRCSSQSGHNTVSWYQQALGQGPQFIFQYYREEENGRGNFPPRFSGLQFPNYSSELNVNALELDDSALYLCASSLKPRGETQYFGPGTRLLVL.

The V gene is TRBV11-2, the J gene TRBJ2-2; 10 bases are shared with TRBD1. Germline V gives CDR1 SGHAT, CDR2 FQNNGV. The length of the CDR3 is 15 residues. J was trimmed by 7 bases and V by 10 bases; bases with no gene match: 12. For the CDR3, the DNA is TGTGCCACTGTCCGGGACAGGGGAAGGGGCGGGGAGCTGTTTTTT. It translates to CATVRDRGRGGELFF.

The chain has TRBV19 and TRBJ2-2; 9 bases are shared with TRBD1. Germline CDR1 reads LNHDA; CDR2 reads SQIVND (reference sequence). The CDR3 loop spans 15 amino acids. The V and J ends lost 3 bases and 5 bases, in that order; junction bases with no gene match: 4. The CDR3 bases are TGTGCCAGTAGTATGAACAGGGGGCTTACCGGGGAGCTGTTTTTT. This gives the protein CASSMNRGLTGELFF.